The present entry profiles one TCR beta chain with its context. The antigen remains undetermined. The sample originates from a study of shared clonotypes between healthy human individuals. Assay used: immunoSEQ multiplex PCR; TCRdb lists only in-frame clones, some missing. The data contain millions of clones, 90% to 95% of them singletons. Whole-study findings and limits: With few donors, the genetic and exposure-history diversity represented was limited. The study generally estimated greater richness for naive than memory subsets. When compared with the clonotypes that were shared by all four sorted-subset donors, the non-shared clonotypes turned out to have lower generation probabilities.

Trimming removed 2 bases from V and 9 bases from J, with 11 bases in between. The CDR3 loop spans 13 amino acids. Germline CDR1 reads SEHNR; CDR2 reads FQNEAQ (reference sequence). The specimen was naive CD4+ T cells from PBMCs. Stated subset: CD45RA+ positively selected. V is TRBV7-9 and J is TRBJ2-1; weak D call: TRBD1 (6 bases). The origin of this receptor is a man between 18 and 29 years old in good health. Some clones in this sample may be carry-over from other donors' samples. Here the CDR3 reads CASSLNGGGEQFF. In nucleotides, the CDR3 is TGTGCCAGCAGCTTAAATGGGGGCGGTGAGCAGTTCTTC.